This TCR beta chain originates from a study of regulatory T cells in long-lasting Graves disease. This clonotype was recorded at least ten times. This CDR3 spans 14 amino acids. The germline gives CDR1 SEHNR, CDR2 FQNEAQ (reference sequence). The V gene lost 5 bases and the J gene lost 2 bases, with 13 bases spanning the gap. To make TCR beta libraries, researchers used iRepertoire HTBI primers and Arm-PCR of CDR3 regions. MiXCR was run by TCRdb on the multiplex PCR reads, yielding one entry per CDR3 protein. This sample has about 310,000 distinct CDR3 sequences; 20% to 25% occur once, and the top ten carry about 61%. As to time point: persistent/refractory GD, antithyroid drugs over 5 years with positive TRAb. Preparation of the TCR library used RNA extracted from PBMCs. An endocrinology department located in Xi'an, China, was where the patients came from.

Sequencing used peripheral blood mononuclear cells (PBMCs), obtained when the disease was refractory, from a patient treated with antithyroid drugs. The chain recombines TRBV7-9 with TRBJ2-7; D uncertain. This sequence originates from a female donor with Graves disease. This CDR3 is CASSPVKGTYEQYF. The CDR3 nucleotides read TGTGCCAGCAGCCCCGTCAAGGGCACCTACGAGCAGTACTTC.